Following are 20 T cell receptor beta chains from one sample sequenced in a study of blood T cell repertoires in COVID-19. TCRdb keeps only in-frame clones here, not all; method: immunoSEQ multiplex PCR. The repertoire consists of fewer than 250,000 clones, with approximately 84% occurring once and the leading ten covering approximately 3%. Sequenced: PBMCs or T cells enriched from blood (not recorded which). All receptors come from a woman aged 25 to 39 who had recovered from COVID-19.

The chain recombines TRBV10-3 with TRBJ1-1; D is unclear. Trimming cost V 6 bases and J 1 base, with 3 bases left between them. Germline assignment: CDR1 ENHRY and CDR2 SYGVKD. CDR3 size: 11 residues. The CDR3 protein is CAISQNTEAFF. The CDR3 DNA reads TGTGCCATCAGCCAGAACACTGAAGCTTTCTTT.

V gene TRBV28 combines with J gene TRBJ1-2, with D possibly matching TRBD1 (6 bases). Trimming shortened V by 3 bases and J by 9 bases, and 8 bases separated the two germline ends. This CDR3 is 11 amino acids long. In germline, CDR1 is MDHEN, CDR2 SYDVKM. The CDR3, as DNA: TGTGCCAGCAGTTTGGACAGAAGCTACACCTTC. Protein product: CASSLDRSYTF.

The rearrangement links TRBV28 to TRBJ2-7; 9 bases map to TRBD1. Losses at the gene ends were 5 bases for V and 7 bases for J; bases not matched to a gene: 6. The CDR3 loop spans 13 amino acids. From germline, CDR1 is MDHEN and CDR2 SYDVKM. The CDR3 spells CASSQQGAGEQYF. In DNA, the CDR3 is TGTGCCAGCAGTCAACAGGGGGCGGGGGAGCAGTACTTC.

CDR3 sequence reads: CASSIKAGWNTEAFF. CDR3 DNA: TGTGCCAGTAGTATAAAAGCAGGGTGGAACACTGAAGCTTTCTTT. The chain has TRBV19 and TRBJ1-1; D perhaps matches TRBD1 (5 bases). V lost 2 bases, J lost 1 base, and 11 bases lay in between. This CDR3 comprises 15 residues. Germline V gene data show CDR1 as LNHDA and CDR2 as SQIVND (reference sequence).

This clone was counted a single time. CDR3 nucleotides: TGTGCCAGCAGCGTAGGACCGGGGGGGCTTATGAACACTGAAGCTTTCTTT. Translated, it gives CASSVGPGGLMNTEAFF. This sequence joins TRBV9 and TRBJ1-1; D is possibly TRBD1 (6 bases). This CDR3 has 17 amino acids. The germline V gene encodes CDR1 SGDLS and CDR2 YYNGEE. V shed 0 bases and J shed 0 bases, with 15 bases lying between them.

The V call is TRBV24-1, the J call TRBJ1-5; 7 bases line up with TRBD1. Germline CDR1 is KGHDR and CDR2 is SFDVKD. V lost 9 bases to trimming and J lost 3 bases; unmatched junction nucleotides: 4. CDR3 length: 13 amino acids. The CDR3 loop reads CATSGQLNQPQHF. CDR3 bases: TGTGCCACCTCGGGACAGCTCAATCAGCCCCAGCATTTT.

This clone was observed a handful of times. The chain joins TRBV19 to TRBJ2-4; the match to TRBD1 covers 9 bases. The CDR3 contains 14 residues. The germline gives CDR1 LNHDA, CDR2 SQIVND (reference sequence). The V and J ends lost 10 bases and 3 bases, in that order; junction bases with no gene match: 7. This CDR3 reads CATLRTGDKNIQYF. The CDR3 DNA reads TGTGCCACCTTGAGGACAGGGGACAAAAACATTCAGTACTTC. Supplemented by reference TRBV19 and TRBJ2-4, the full variable domain reads DGGITQSPKYLFRKEGQNVTLSCEQNLNHDAMYWYRQDPGQGLRLIYYSQIVNDFQKGDIAEGYSVSREKKESFPLTVTSAQKNPTAFYLCATLRTGDKNIQYFGAGTRLSVL.

The V gene is TRBV10-1, the J gene TRBJ1-1; 7 bases align to TRBD1. Germline V CDR1 and CDR2: WNHNN, SYGVQD (reference sequence). This CDR3 comprises 14 residues. V lost 2 bases and J lost 3; bases outside the gene matches: 3. The CDR3 loop is CASSERRGHTEAFF. The DNA for the CDR3 is TGCGCCAGCAGTGAGAGGAGGGGGCACACTGAAGCTTTCTTT.

The V call is TRBV30, the J call TRBJ2-1; D ambiguous. The CDR3 totals 14 residues. Germline V gene lookup returns CDR1 GTSNPN and CDR2 SVGIG (reference sequence). V shed 0 bases and J shed 0 bases, with 6 bases lying between them. The CDR3 sequence is CAWSVRSSYNEQFF. CDR3 bases: TGTGCCTGGAGTGTACGGAGCTCCTACAATGAGCAGTTCTTC.

The chain employs TRBV21-1 and TRBJ1-5; TRBD1, as called in the table, went unchecked against the DNA. TRBV21-1 constitutes a pseudogene. This CDR3 comprises 16 residues. CDR3 DNA: TGTGCCAGCAGCAAAGCCAGGGACAGTAGCAATCAGCCCCAGCATTTT. This encodes CASSKARDSSNQPQHF.

The chain links TRBV9 to TRBJ1-4; perhaps TRBD1 as D (6 bases). Trimming took 1 base from V and 8 from J, leaving 12 bases between them. The CDR3 runs to 14 residues. CDR1 and CDR2 (germline): SGDLS, YYNGEE. The CDR3 reads CASSVSDSNEKLFF. Here the CDR3 DNA reads TGTGCCAGCAGCGTATCGGACAGTAACGAAAAACTGTTTTTT. The whole variable domain, remainder taken from reference TRBV9 and TRBJ1-4, is DSGVTQTPKHLITATGQRVTLRCSPRSGDLSVYWYQQSLDQGLQFLIQYYNGEERAKGNILERFSAQQFPDLHSELNLSSLELGDSALYFCASSVSDSNEKLFFGSGTQLSVL.

The chain recombines TRBV6-6 with TRBJ1-1; D not resolved. Trimming shortened V by 6 bases and J by 5 bases, and 13 bases separated the two germline ends. The germline V gene has CDR1 MNHNY and CDR2 SVGAGI (reference sequence). This CDR3 contains 13 residues. The CDR3 reads CASSLKILTEAFF. The CDR3, as DNA: TGTGCCAGCAGCCTAAAAATTCTAACTGAAGCTTTCTTT.

The chain employs TRBV2 and TRBJ2-3; 8 bases align to TRBD1. The length of the CDR3 is 15 residues. Germline V gene lookup returns CDR1 SNHLY and CDR2 FYNNEI. The ends lost 1 base at V and 3 bases at J; junction bases unmatched: 3. The CDR3 is CASSEGTGKTDTQYF. CDR3 in DNA: TGTGCCAGCAGTGAAGGGACAGGGAAAACAGATACGCAGTATTTT.

This clone was counted a few times. The chain couples TRBV5-5 to TRBJ2-2, with 8 bases matching TRBD2. Germline CDR1 SGHKS, CDR2 YYEKEE (reference sequence). The CDR3 spans 16 residues. V trimming: 4 bases; J trimming: 7 bases; junction bases outside the gene matches: 12. CDR3 sequence: CASSVTGTSHNGELFF. CDR3 sequence (DNA): TGTGCCAGCAGCGTAACCGGGACTAGTCATAACGGGGAGCTGTTTTTT.

The V and J genes are TRBV28 and TRBJ1-5, with D possibly TRBD1 on 5 matching bases. There are 15 residues in the CDR3. Germline assignment: CDR1 MDHEN and CDR2 SYDVKM. V was pared by 5 bases and J by 6 bases, with 17 bases between. CDR3 loop: CASSQGQGTVQPQHF. The CDR3 DNA reads as TGTGCCAGCAGTCAAGGCCAGGGTACGGTTCAGCCCCAGCATTTT.

This chain joins TRBV5-1 and TRBJ2-2; D is possibly TRBD2 (6 bases). Looked up from germline, CDR1 is SGHRS and CDR2 is YFSETQ. V was clipped by 4 bases and J by 1 base, with 14 bases between them. There are 16 residues in the CDR3. In DNA, the CDR3 is TGCGCCAGCAGCCTGGGTTTGCGGGAGAACACCGGGGAGCTGTTTTTT. Its translation: CASSLGLRENTGELFF.

The CDR3: CASSSTSGSFDEQFF. The DNA for the CDR3 is TGTGCCAGCAGCTCCACTAGCGGGAGTTTCGATGAGCAGTTCTTC. The gene calls are TRBV7-3 and TRBJ2-1; 11 bases fit TRBD2. After removal of 4 bases from V and 8 bases from J, the junction contained 7 bases not matched to a gene. Germline V lookup: CDR1 SGHTA, CDR2 FQGTGA. The CDR3 is 15 residues long. The full variable domain, completed using reference TRBV7-3 and TRBJ2-1, is GAGVSQTPSNKVTEKGKYVELRCDPISGHTALYWYRQSLGQGPEFLIYFQGTGAADDSGLPNDRFFAVRPEGSVSTLKIQRTERGDSAVYLCASSSTSGSFDEQFFGPGTRLTVL.

The J gene is TRBJ2-7, the V gene TRBV7-9; D might be TRBD2 (5 bases). CDR1 is SEHNR and CDR2 is FQNEAQ in the germline V gene (reference sequence). This CDR3 has 15 residues. Trimming shortened V by 5 bases and J by 1 base, and 15 bases separated the two germline ends. CDR3 nucleotide sequence: TGTGCCAGCAGCCTGACGGGAACCAAATCCTACGAGCAGTACTTC. Amino acids: CASSLTGTKSYEQYF.

The chain joins TRBV10-3 to TRBJ2-7; D is uncertain. The CDR3 consists of 15 residues. The germline V gene encodes CDR1 ENHRY and CDR2 SYGVKD. V was trimmed by 3 bases and J by 3 bases, leaving 15 bases between them. The CDR3 DNA sequence: TGTGCCATCAGTGACCCGGTCGGGTTGGGCTACGAGCAGTACTTC. Residues: CAISDPVGLGYEQYF.

The rearrangement links TRBV7-8 to TRBJ1-5; weak D call: TRBD1 (5 bases). The CDR3 sequence is 15 residues long. The ends were cut back, 1 base at V and 4 bases at J, with 11 bases in the middle. CDR1 and CDR2 (germline): SGHVS, FQNEAQ. This CDR3 reads CASSLGWGGNQPQHF. CDR3 DNA sequence: TGTGCCAGCAGCTTAGGTTGGGGGGGGAATCAGCCCCAGCATTTT.